The clone carrying this T cell receptor beta chain was counted many times. The CDR3 has 13 residues. V lost 6 bases and J lost 0, with 8 bases in between. Germline loops: CDR1 ENHRY, CDR2 SYGVKD. A J-beta primer mix and a sample-barcoded 5' primer were used in a second PCR of roughly 6 to 12 cycles. TCRdb recomputed calls from the 5' RACE reads with MiXCR, one row per CDR3 protein. The sample consists of approximately 850,000 distinct CDR3 sequences, around 43% of them appearing once. The entry originates in a study of blood T cells in healthy people across ages. The chain links TRBV10-3 to TRBJ1-2; maybe TRBD1 (5 bases). This TCR was recovered from a man in his fifties or sixties in good health. The sequencing sample was made of blood. Here the CDR3 reads CAIRTESNYGYTF. The CDR3 nucleotides are TGTGCCATCAGGACAGAATCTAACTATGGCTACACCTTC.